Presented here are 32 T cell receptor beta chains from one specimen sequenced in a study of shared T cell receptors in the human thymus. Assay: immunoSEQ multiplex PCR; the TCRdb copy retains only in-frame clones and omits some. The sample lists hundreds of thousands of clones, approximately 87% occurring once. The sample was also reused in another study, on human thymus T cells.

Input material: thymocytes. These receptors were obtained from a boy younger than two with a congenital heart defect.

The chain has TRBV14 and TRBJ1-2; D may be TRBD1 (6 bases). The CDR3 length is 16 residues. V shed 0 bases and J shed 2 bases, with 13 bases lying between them. Germline CDR1 is SGHDN and CDR2 is FVKESK. CDR3 region: CASSQDSRQENYGYTF. CDR3 sequence (DNA): TGTGCCAGCAGCCAAGATTCCCGACAGGAAAACTATGGCTACACCTTC. The whole variable domain, remainder taken from reference TRBV14 and TRBJ1-2, is EAGVTQFPSHSVIEKGQTVTLRCDPISGHDNLYWYRRVMGKEIKFLLHFVKESKQDESGMPNNRFLAERTGGTYSTLKVQPAELEDSGVYFCASSQDSRQENYGYTFGSGTRLTVV.

CDR3 residues: CASSERGPGRTQYF. CDR3 sequence (DNA): TGTGCCAGCAGTGAAAGGGGGCCGGGGAGGACCCAGTACTTC. The genes are TRBV6-1 and TRBJ2-5; 7 nucleotides align to TRBD1. Per germline, CDR1 MNHNS and CDR2 SASEGT. The CDR3 is 14 amino acids. The trim removed 2 bases at V and 7 bases at J, leaving 7 bases unmatched.

This CDR3 is CASSPEAGCSYNEQFF. The CDR3 bases are TGTGCCAGCAGTCCCGAGGCAGGGTGCTCCTACAATGAGCAGTTCTTC. The V call is TRBV6-4, the J call TRBJ2-1; TRBD1 is a possible D gene (5 bases). Trimming took 5 bases from V and 0 from J, leaving 14 bases between them. The CDR3 runs 16 residues. Per germline, CDR1 MRHNA and CDR2 SNTAGT.

The chain employs TRBV19 and TRBJ1-5; a weak D match, TRBD1 (5 bases). V gave up 4 bases and J gave up 2 bases, with 15 bases separating them. This CDR3 comprises 16 residues. Germline CDR1 reads LNHDA; CDR2 reads SQIVND (reference sequence). CDR3 DNA: TGTGCCAGTAGTAGCCTCAGGGTCGGTGGCAATCAGCCCCAGCATTTT. Translated, it gives CASSSLRVGGNQPQHF.

The chain carries TRBV7-9 and TRBJ2-1; TRBD1 matches 8 bases. The CDR3 is 19 amino acids. Germline trimming cut 2 bases from V and 0 bases from J; bases unmatched to any gene: 12. Germline loops: CDR1 SEHNR, CDR2 FQNEAQ (reference sequence). This CDR3 reads CASSLLQGGSPSSYNEQFF. The CDR3 nucleotides read TGTGCCAGCAGCTTATTACAGGGGGGTAGCCCGAGCTCCTACAATGAGCAGTTCTTC.

This clone appeared once. V is TRBV10-3 and J is TRBJ2-2; maybe TRBD2 (6 bases). Germline assignment: CDR1 ENHRY and CDR2 SYGVKD. CDR3 size: 14 residues. V lost 8 bases to trimming and J lost 8 bases, with 18 bases between them. CDR3 nucleotides: TGTGCCATCCCGGGACTGCTCCAAGGAGGGGAGCTGTTTTTT. Its protein product is CAIPGLLQGGELFF.

V usage is TRBV5-4 and J usage is TRBJ1-1; 7 nucleotides agree with TRBD1. Germline-derived CDR1 and CDR2 are SGHNT and YYREEE (reference sequence). This CDR3 is 13 amino acids long. J gave up 7 bases and V 4 bases, and 7 bases lay outside the gene matches. CDR3 residues: CASSLDREDEAFF. The CDR3 DNA follows: TGTGCCAGCAGCCTTGACAGGGAAGATGAAGCTTTCTTT.

The chain carries TRBV27 and TRBJ2-1; 14 bases match TRBD2. This CDR3 is 18 amino acids long. V was clipped by 2 bases and J by 9 bases; unmatched bases: 12. The germline gives CDR1 MNHEY, CDR2 SMNVEV (reference sequence). The CDR3 is CASSLGAPGTSGSAEQFF. The CDR3 nucleotides read TGTGCCAGCAGTTTAGGGGCTCCCGGGACTAGCGGGAGTGCTGAGCAGTTCTTC.

The chain has TRBV5-1 and TRBJ2-2, with 12 positions matching TRBD2. Germline lookup yields CDR1 SGHRS and CDR2 YFSETQ. CDR3 size: 18 residues. J was trimmed by 3 bases and V by 0 bases; bases with no gene match: 6. Written as DNA, the CDR3 is TGCGCCAGCAGCTTGGCCCGACTAGCGGGAGCCCACACCGGGGAGCTGTTTTTT. Its translation: CASSLARLAGAHTGELFF.

This chain uses TRBV28 with TRBJ1-3; TRBD1 is a possible D gene (6 bases). Trimming took off 5 bases at V and 0 bases at J, with 26 bases between the two ends. The CDR3 runs 20 residues. Germline V gene data show CDR1 as MDHEN and CDR2 as SYDVKM. The CDR3: CASSPLSRGGQLHSGNTIYF. The DNA of the CDR3 is TGTGCCAGCAGTCCTCTGTCCAGGGGTGGGCAGCTTCACTCTGGAAACACCATATATTTT.

The chain is built from TRBV6-5 and TRBJ2-5; 8 nucleotides match TRBD1. V shed 5 bases and J 5 bases; nucleotides not matched to a gene: 10. Looked up from germline, CDR1 is MNHEY and CDR2 is SVGAGI. The CDR3 totals 15 residues. CDR3 nucleotides: TGTGCCAGCAGTGGAAGACAGGGGCCGGGGGAGACCCAGTACTTC. It yields the protein CASSGRQGPGETQYF.

The chain combines TRBV7-2 with TRBJ1-2; TRBD1 agrees at 9 bases. The CDR3 runs 12 residues. V shed 5 bases and J 6 bases; nucleotides not matched to a gene: 1. Germline CDR1 and CDR2: SGHTA and FQGNSA. CDR3 amino acids: CASSRDRDGYTF. CDR3 bases: TGTGCCAGCAGCCGGGACAGGGATGGCTACACCTTC.

The gene calls are TRBV2 and TRBJ2-7, with a weak D call TRBD2 (6 bases). The length of the CDR3 is 15 residues. V was pared by 5 bases and J by 5 bases, with 19 bases between. Germline lookup yields CDR1 SNHLY and CDR2 FYNNEI. The CDR3: CASSPVGTARNEQYF. CDR3 DNA: TGTGCCAGCAGTCCGGTCGGGACTGCCCGTAACGAGCAGTACTTC.

The rearrangement links TRBV7-9 to TRBJ2-7, with 10 bases that match TRBD1. Germline-derived CDR1 and CDR2 are SEHNR and FQNEAQ (reference sequence). The CDR3 is 16 residues long. Trimming at V came to 6 bases and at J to 6 bases, leaving 14 bases not matched to a gene. The DNA of the CDR3 is TGTGCCAGCAGGTCCACCGGGACAGGGGTTTTGGGCGAGCAGTACTTC. This encodes CASRSTGTGVLGEQYF.

This chain links TRBV28 with TRBJ1-6; no reliable D call. V was shortened by 6 bases and J by 6 bases, with 12 bases between the two germline ends. The CDR3 consists of 14 residues. Germline CDR1 and CDR2: MDHEN and SYDVKM. The CDR3 here is CASRPTRGNSPLHF. The CDR3 DNA reads TGTGCCAGCAGACCTACCCGGGGTAATTCACCCCTCCACTTT.

This clone is a singleton in its sample. This chain connects TRBV4-3 to TRBJ2-5, with D tentatively TRBD1 (7 bases). Trimming took off 1 base at V and 2 bases at J, with 11 bases between the two ends. CDR1 is LGHNA and CDR2 is YSLEER in the germline V gene. This CDR3 spans 15 amino acids. Here the CDR3 reads CASSQVQGGQETQYF. CDR3 nucleotides: TGCGCCAGCAGCCAAGTCCAGGGGGGTCAAGAGACCCAGTACTTC.

A single count supports this clone. The chain links TRBV5-4 to TRBJ2-3; weak D call: TRBD2 (7 bases). Germline V gives CDR1 SGHNT, CDR2 YYREEE (reference sequence). The ends were cut back, 0 bases at V and 1 base at J, with 12 bases in the middle. This CDR3 contains 16 residues. CDR3 coding DNA: TGTGCCAGCAGCTTGGTGGGGGGGGCGGGCACAGATACGCAGTATTTT. It translates to CASSLVGGAGTDTQYF.

The genes are TRBV6-6 and TRBJ1-1; 8 bases match TRBD1. The trim removed 6 bases at V and 0 bases at J, leaving 9 bases unmatched. CDR3 length equals 16 residues. Germline V lookup: CDR1 MNHNY, CDR2 SVGAGI (reference sequence). CDR3 amino acids: CASRLRTGSMNTEAFF. The DNA for the CDR3 is TGTGCCAGCAGACTGAGGACAGGGTCGATGAACACTGAAGCTTTCTTT.

This chain joins TRBV15 and TRBJ2-6; a possible D gene is TRBD1 (6 bases). Deletions cut 3 bases from V and 0 bases from J, with 12 bases between. Germline values: CDR1 LNHNV, CDR2 YYDKDF (reference sequence). The CDR3 runs 17 residues. CDR3 residues: CATSRQGSSSGANVLTF. CDR3 nucleotides: TGTGCCACCAGCAGGCAGGGGTCCAGCTCTGGGGCCAACGTCCTGACTTTC.

The CDR3 nucleotides read TGCGCCAGCAGCTCAAAAACAGGTTACCCCTACGAGCAGTACTTC. It codes for CASSSKTGYPYEQYF. The chain couples TRBV5-1 to TRBJ2-7; possibly TRBD1 for D (5 bases). The germline gives CDR1 SGHRS, CDR2 YFSETQ. The CDR3 totals 15 residues. V dropped 3 bases and J dropped 2 bases, with 15 bases sitting between them.

This chain connects TRBV15 to TRBJ1-1; no clear D. V lost 0 bases, J lost 6 bases, and 5 bases lay in between. The CDR3 has 12 residues. Germline V gene sequence: CDR1 LNHNV, CDR2 YYDKDF (reference sequence). The CDR3 region is CATSRDTAEAFF. The CDR3 nucleotides are TGTGCCACCAGCAGAGATACGGCTGAAGCTTTCTTT.

The CDR3: CASSPRFFRAGTTNEKLFF. The DNA of the CDR3 is TGTGCCAGCAGTCCAAGATTTTTCAGGGCAGGTACAACTAATGAAAAACTGTTTTTT. The chain links TRBV2 to TRBJ1-4; the D gene is possibly TRBD1 (5 bases). The V end lost 5 bases, the J end lost 0 bases, and 22 bases lay between the germline ends. Germline CDR1 and CDR2: SNHLY and FYNNEI. This CDR3 spans 19 amino acids.

V usage is TRBV10-2 and J usage is TRBJ2-7, with D tentatively TRBD2 (6 bases). V shed 6 bases and J shed 3 bases, with 15 bases lying between them. The CDR3 is made up of 14 amino acids. Germline values: CDR1 WSHSY, CDR2 SAAADI. This chain's CDR3 is CASRGDWPGYEQYF. In DNA form, the CDR3 reads TGCGCCAGCAGGGGGGACTGGCCGGGCTACGAGCAGTACTTC.

V and J are TRBV7-2 and TRBJ2-5; TRBD2 aligns across 9 bases. The CDR3 sequence is 17 residues long. Trimming took 1 base from V and 1 from J; bases not matched to a gene: 7. Germline V lookup: CDR1 SGHTA, CDR2 FQGNSA. DNA for the CDR3: TGTGCCAGCAGCTTAGGTCGGACTAGCGACTGCCAAGAGACCCAGTACTTC. It is translated as CASSLGRTSDCQETQYF.

This chain joins TRBV13 and TRBJ2-1, with D perhaps TRBD2 (6 bases). Deletions cut 0 bases from V and 0 bases from J, with 9 bases between. The CDR3 has 16 residues. In germline, CDR1 is PRHDT, CDR2 FYEKMQ (reference sequence). CDR3: CASSLGDGSSYNEQFF. In nucleotides, the CDR3 is TGTGCCAGCAGCTTAGGGGACGGGAGCTCCTACAATGAGCAGTTCTTC.

The chain carries TRBV27 and TRBJ1-1, with 7 bases that match TRBD1. The CDR3 covers 16 residues. The V gene's germline CDR1 is MNHEY and CDR2 SMNVEV (reference sequence). After removal of 3 bases from V and 0 bases from J, the junction contained 7 bases not matched to a gene. The CDR3 DNA is TGTGCCAGCAGTTTTACGGGACAGAACATGAACACTGAAGCTTTCTTT. This encodes CASSFTGQNMNTEAFF.

The chain employs TRBV5-1 and TRBJ2-1, with TRBD2 identical over 10 bases. V lost 0 bases, J lost 3 bases, and 3 bases stayed unmatched. The CDR3 covers 16 residues. Germline values: CDR1 SGHRS, CDR2 YFSETQ. The CDR3 coding sequence is TGCGCCAGCAGCTTGGAATGGACTAGCGGCTACAATGAGCAGTTCTTC. Amino acids: CASSLEWTSGYNEQFF.

This chain links TRBV5-8 with TRBJ1-3; D may be TRBD1 (6 bases). V lost 4 bases, J lost 0 bases, and 20 bases lay in between. The CDR3 is made up of 18 amino acids. Germline V gene sequence: CDR1 SGHTS, CDR2 YDEGEE. CDR3 region: CASSVQSDRKHSGNTIYF. Written as DNA, the CDR3 is TGTGCCAGCAGCGTCCAATCAGACAGGAAGCACTCTGGAAACACCATATATTTT.

Only one count was recorded for this clone. The chain recombines TRBV7-3 with TRBJ2-3, with D possibly being TRBD1 (7 bases). V was shortened by 5 bases and J by 5 bases, with 14 bases between the two germline ends. The CDR3 runs 14 residues. Germline V gene sequence: CDR1 SGHTA, CDR2 FQGTGA. The CDR3 bases are TGTGCCAGCAGCCCAGGGGGGCCGCAAGATACGCAGTATTTT. It encodes CASSPGGPQDTQYF. Filled out from reference TRBV7-3 and TRBJ2-3, the complete variable domain reads GAGVSQTPSNKVTEKGKYVELRCDPISGHTALYWYRQSLGQGPEFLIYFQGTGAADDSGLPNDRFFAVRPEGSVSTLKIQRTERGDSAVYLCASSPGGPQDTQYFGPGTRLTVL.

This chain joins TRBV4-1 and TRBJ2-1; D call uncertain. The germline gives CDR1 MGHRA, CDR2 YSYEKL. Trimming took off 4 bases at V and 2 bases at J, with 18 bases between the two ends. CDR3 length: 17 amino acids. CDR3 in DNA: TGCGCCAGCAGCCCCCTTTGGCCTGAGGAACCCTACAATGAGCAGTTCTTC. Translation gives CASSPLWPEEPYNEQFF.

The rearrangement uses TRBV5-5 and TRBJ1-1; D gene ambiguous. Trimming removed 4 bases at V and 0 bases at J, with 4 bases between. This CDR3 has 12 residues. Germline lookup yields CDR1 SGHKS and CDR2 YYEKEE (reference sequence). The CDR3 spells CASSPLNTEAFF. The CDR3 nucleotides read TGTGCCAGCAGCCCATTGAACACTGAAGCTTTCTTT.

V usage is TRBV7-8 and J usage is TRBJ2-4; a possible D gene is TRBD2 (5 bases). The V end was cut by 0 bases, the J end by 2 bases, with 17 bases between. CDR3 size: 18 residues. The germline V gene has CDR1 SGHVS and CDR2 FQNEAQ. Written as DNA, the CDR3 is TGTGCCAGCAGCTTAGCGCTTTGGGAGCGAACCTCCAAAAACATTCAGTACTTC. It translates to CASSLALWERTSKNIQYF.